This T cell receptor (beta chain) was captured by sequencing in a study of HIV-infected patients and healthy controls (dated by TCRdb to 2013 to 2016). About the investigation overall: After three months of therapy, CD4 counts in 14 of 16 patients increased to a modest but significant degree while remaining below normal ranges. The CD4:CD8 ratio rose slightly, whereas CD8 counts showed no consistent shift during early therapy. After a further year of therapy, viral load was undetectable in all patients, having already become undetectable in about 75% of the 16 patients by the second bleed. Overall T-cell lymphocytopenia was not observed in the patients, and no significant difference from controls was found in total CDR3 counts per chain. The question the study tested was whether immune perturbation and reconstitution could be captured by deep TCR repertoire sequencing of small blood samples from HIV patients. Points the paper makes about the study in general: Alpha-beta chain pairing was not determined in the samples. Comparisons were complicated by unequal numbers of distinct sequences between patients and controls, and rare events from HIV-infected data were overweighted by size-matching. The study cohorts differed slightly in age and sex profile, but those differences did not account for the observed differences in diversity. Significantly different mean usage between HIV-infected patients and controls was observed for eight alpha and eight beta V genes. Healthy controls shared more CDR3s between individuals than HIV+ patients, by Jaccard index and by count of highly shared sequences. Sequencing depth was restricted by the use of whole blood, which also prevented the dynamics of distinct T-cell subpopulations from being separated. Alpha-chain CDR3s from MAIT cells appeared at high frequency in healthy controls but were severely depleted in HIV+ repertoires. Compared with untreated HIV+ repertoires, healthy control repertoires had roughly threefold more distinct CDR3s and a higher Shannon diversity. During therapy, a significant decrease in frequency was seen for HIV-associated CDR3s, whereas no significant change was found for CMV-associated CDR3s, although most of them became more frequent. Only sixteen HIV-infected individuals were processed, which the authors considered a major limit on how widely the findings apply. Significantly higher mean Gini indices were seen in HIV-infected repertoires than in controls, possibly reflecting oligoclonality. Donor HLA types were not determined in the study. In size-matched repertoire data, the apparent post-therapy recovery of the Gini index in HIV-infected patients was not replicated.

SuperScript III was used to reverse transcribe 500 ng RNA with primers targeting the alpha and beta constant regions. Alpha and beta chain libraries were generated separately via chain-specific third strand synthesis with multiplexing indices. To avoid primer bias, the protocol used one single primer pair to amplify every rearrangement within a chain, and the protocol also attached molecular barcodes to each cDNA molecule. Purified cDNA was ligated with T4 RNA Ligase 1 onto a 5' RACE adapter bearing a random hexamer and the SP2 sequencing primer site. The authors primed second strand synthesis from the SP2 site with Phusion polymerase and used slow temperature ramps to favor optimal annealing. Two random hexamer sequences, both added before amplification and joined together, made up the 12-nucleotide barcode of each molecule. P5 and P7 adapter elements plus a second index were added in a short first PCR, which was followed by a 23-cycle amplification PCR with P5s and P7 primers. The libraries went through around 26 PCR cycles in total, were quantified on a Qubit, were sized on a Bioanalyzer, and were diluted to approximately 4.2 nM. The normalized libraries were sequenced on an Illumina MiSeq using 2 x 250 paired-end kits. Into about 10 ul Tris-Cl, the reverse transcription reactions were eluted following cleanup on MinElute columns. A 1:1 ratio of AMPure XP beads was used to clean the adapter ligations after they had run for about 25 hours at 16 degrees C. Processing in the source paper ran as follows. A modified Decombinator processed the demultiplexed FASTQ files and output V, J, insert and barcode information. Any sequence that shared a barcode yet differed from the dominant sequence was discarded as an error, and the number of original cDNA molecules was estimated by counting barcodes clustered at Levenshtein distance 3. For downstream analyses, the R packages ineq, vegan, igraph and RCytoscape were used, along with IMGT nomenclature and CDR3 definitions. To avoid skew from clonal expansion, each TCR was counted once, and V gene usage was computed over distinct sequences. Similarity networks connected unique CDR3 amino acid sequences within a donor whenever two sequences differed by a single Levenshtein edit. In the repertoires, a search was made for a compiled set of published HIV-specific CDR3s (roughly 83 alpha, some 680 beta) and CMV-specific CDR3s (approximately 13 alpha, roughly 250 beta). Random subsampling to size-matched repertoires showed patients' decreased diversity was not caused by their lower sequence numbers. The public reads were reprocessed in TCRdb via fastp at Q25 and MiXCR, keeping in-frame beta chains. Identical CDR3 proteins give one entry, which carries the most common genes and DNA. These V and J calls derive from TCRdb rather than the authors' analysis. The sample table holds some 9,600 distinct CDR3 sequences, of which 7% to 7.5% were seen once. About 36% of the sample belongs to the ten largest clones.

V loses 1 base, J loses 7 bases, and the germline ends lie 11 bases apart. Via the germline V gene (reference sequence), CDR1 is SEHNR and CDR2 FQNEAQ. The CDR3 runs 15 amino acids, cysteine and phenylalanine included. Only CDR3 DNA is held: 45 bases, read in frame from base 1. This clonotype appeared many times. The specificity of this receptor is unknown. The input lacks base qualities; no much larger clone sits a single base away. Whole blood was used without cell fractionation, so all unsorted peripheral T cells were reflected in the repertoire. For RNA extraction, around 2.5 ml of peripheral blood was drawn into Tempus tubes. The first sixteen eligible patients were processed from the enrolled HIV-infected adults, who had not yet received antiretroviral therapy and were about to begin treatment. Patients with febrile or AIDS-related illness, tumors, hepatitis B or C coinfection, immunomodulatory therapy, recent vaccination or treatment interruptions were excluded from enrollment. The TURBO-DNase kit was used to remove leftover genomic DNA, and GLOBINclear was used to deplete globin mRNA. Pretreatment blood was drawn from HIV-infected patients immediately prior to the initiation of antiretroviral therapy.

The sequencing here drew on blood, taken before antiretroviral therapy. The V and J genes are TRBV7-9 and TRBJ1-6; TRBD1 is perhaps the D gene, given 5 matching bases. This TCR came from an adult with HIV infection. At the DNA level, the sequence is TGTGCCAGCAGCTTAGGTCTAGGGGTGAATTCACCCCTCCACTTT. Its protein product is CASSLGLGVNSPLHF.